This TCR beta chain derives from a study of blood T cell repertoires in COVID-19. CDR1 and CDR2 (germline): ENHRY, SYGVKD. The trim removed 6 bases at V and 5 bases at J, leaving 5 bases unmatched. The CDR3 consists of 14 residues. The method was immunoSEQ multiplex PCR; TCRdb's version includes in-frame clones alone and lacks a portion of them. The table records 130,000 to 150,000 clones, 75% to 90% of them present only once. The chain has TRBV10-3 and TRBJ2-5; 11 nucleotides match TRBD2. Source material: peripheral blood. This clonotype was obtained from an elderly man with acute or convalescent COVID-19. The CDR3 here is CAIRSSGGTETQYF. CDR3 DNA: TGTGCCATCAGGTCTAGCGGGGGGACGGAGACCCAGTACTTC.